This record covers a single TCR beta chain. The antigen is not known. This sample is drawn from a study of T cell responses to AZD1222 COVID-19 vaccine. General study results and limits: Baseline serostatus was positive in only five to seven AZD1222 recipients.

Repertoires were generated with immunoSEQ multiplex PCR, while TCRdb's copy carries only in-frame clones and drops some. The sample includes about 74,000 clones, 86% of them seen just once. Trimming pared 5 bases from V and 5 bases from J, leaving 12 bases between. Germline V CDR1 and CDR2: MDHEN, SYDVKM. The CDR3 totals 13 residues. J is TRBJ1-2 and V is TRBV28; D is undetermined. This clonotype was obtained from an adult in good health. The specimen comprised peripheral blood, sampled on day 0 of AZD1222 vaccination. In nucleotides, the CDR3 is TGTGCCAGCAGTCAGGATACCCCTTATGGCTACACCTTC. Protein product: CASSQDTPYGYTF.